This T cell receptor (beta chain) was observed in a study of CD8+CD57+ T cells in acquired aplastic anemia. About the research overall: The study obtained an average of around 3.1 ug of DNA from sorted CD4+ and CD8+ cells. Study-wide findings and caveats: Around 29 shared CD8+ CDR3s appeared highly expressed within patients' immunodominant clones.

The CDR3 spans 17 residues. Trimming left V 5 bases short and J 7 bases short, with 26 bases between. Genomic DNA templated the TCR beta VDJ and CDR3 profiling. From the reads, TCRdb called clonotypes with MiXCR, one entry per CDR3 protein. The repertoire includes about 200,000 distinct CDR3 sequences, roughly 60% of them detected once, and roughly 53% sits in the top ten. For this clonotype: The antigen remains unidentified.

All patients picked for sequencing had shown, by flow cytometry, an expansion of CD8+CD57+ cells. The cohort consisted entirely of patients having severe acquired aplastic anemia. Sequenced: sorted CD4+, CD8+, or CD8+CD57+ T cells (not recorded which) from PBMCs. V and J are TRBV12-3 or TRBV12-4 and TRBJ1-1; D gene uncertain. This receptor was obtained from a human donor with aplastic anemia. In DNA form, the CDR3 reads TGTGCCAGCAGTCTGAACCCTACCGGGGAGGCAGTGAGTGAAGCTTTCTTT. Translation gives CASSLNPTGEAVSEAFF.